This T cell receptor (beta chain) was profiled in a study of regulatory T cells in long-lasting Graves disease. Trimming left V 2 bases short and J 4 bases short, with 22 bases between. Per the germline V gene, CDR1 is MDHEN and CDR2 is SYDVKM. CDR3 length: 18 amino acids. Regarding time point: newly diagnosed GD, antithyroid drugs for less than 3 months. The TCR library was made from RNA extracted from PBMCs. TCR beta libraries were built with iRepertoire HTBI primers and Arm-PCR of CDR3 regions. Per the original data handling: Overall, samples carried approximately 60 TRBV and about 14 TRBJ segments. TCRdb redid the calling of the multiplex PCR reads with MiXCR, one entry per CDR3 protein. The V and J calls were determined by TCRdb, not by the authors. The sample has roughly 410,000 distinct CDR3 sequences; over 12% are singletons. This clonotype occurred many times. The same data also contributed to another study, on T cells in Graves' hyperthyroidism and ophthalmopathy. From that report: Over 18 months, lack of ophthalmopathy progression marked Graves' hyperthyroidism as stable. The study left out patients who had uncontrolled infection, other autoimmune disease, pregnancy or lactation. Most clonotypes expanded in thyroid above 0.001 were likewise present in blood.

This rearrangement joins TRBV28 to TRBJ2-3, with D perhaps TRBD1 (5 bases). This sample comprised peripheral blood mononuclear cells (PBMCs), obtained at new diagnosis, from a patient treated with antithyroid drugs. This clonotype was obtained from a woman between 40 and 50 years old with Graves disease. The CDR3 reads CASSLPRATEAAADTQYF. Written as DNA, the CDR3 is TGTGCCAGCAGTTTACCCCGGGCGACAGAGGCGGCTGCAGATACGCAGTATTTT.